The TCR beta chain described here comes from a study of OX40 agonist ivuxolimab in advanced cancers. Study conclusions and caveats: At 0.1 to 3.0 mg/kg and by week 6, CD4+ and CD8+ T cells in the blood had expanded clonally.

CDR3 length: 13 amino acids. The V gene's germline CDR1 is SGHDT and CDR2 YYEEEE. V lost 2 bases and J lost 8, with 13 bases in between. Autoimmune disease history or systemic immunosuppression was exclusionary. Sequencing used immunoSEQ multiplex PCR; TCRdb keeps in-frame clones, though not all of them. The data contain about 49,000 clones, around 84% of them seen just once; the ten biggest clones take up about a fifth. Worth noting for this clone: Its antigen is undetermined.

The sequences come from CD4+ or CD8+ T cells sorted from blood, collected in a trial of the OX40 agonist ivuxolimab. The gene calls are TRBV5-6 and TRBJ1-1; D remains unclear. The TCR sequence derives from an adult with an advanced solid tumor such as melanoma, head and neck, liver or kidney cancer. The CDR3: CASSFVPEEEAFF. Here the CDR3 DNA reads TGTGCCAGCAGCTTTGTTCCAGAGGAGGAAGCTTTCTTT.